A single sample is the source of the 21 T cell receptor beta chains below, sequenced in a study of blood T cell repertoires in COVID-19. Sequenced by immunoSEQ multiplex PCR; TCRdb stores in-frame clones only, minus some. There are more than 100,000 clones in the sample; around 78% occur only once, and over 2% lies in the top ten. Sequencing was performed on peripheral blood. The receptors shown here come from a man aged 65 to 85 with acute or convalescent COVID-19.

The CDR3 bases are TGTGCCAGCTCACCAGGAATCGGGGATACGCAGTATTTT. As protein: CASSPGIGDTQYF. The chain carries TRBV18 and TRBJ2-3; D unclear. Per the germline V gene, CDR1 is KGHSH and CDR2 is LQKENI. The CDR3 sequence is 13 residues long. V was cut by 2 bases and J by 6 bases, with 9 bases left in between.

This clone appeared many times. This rearrangement joins TRBV7-2 to TRBJ1-2; 11 nucleotides align to TRBD1. With V trimmed by 0 bases and J by 4 bases, 10 bases remained unmatched. The CDR3 consists of 18 residues. Germline V gene lookup returns CDR1 SGHTA and CDR2 FQGNSA. This chain's CDR3 is CASSLARTGGPNIYGYTF. For the CDR3, the DNA is TGTGCCAGCAGCTTAGCTCGGACAGGGGGCCCTAACATCTATGGCTACACCTTC.

The genes are TRBV30 and TRBJ2-3; a weak D match, TRBD2 (5 bases). Trimming took off 4 bases at V and 0 bases at J, with 8 bases between the two ends. The CDR3 length is 13 residues. Germline V lookup: CDR1 GTSNPN, CDR2 SVGIG (reference sequence). The CDR3 sequence is CAWKTKSTDTQYF. The CDR3, as DNA: TGTGCCTGGAAGACTAAAAGCACAGATACGCAGTATTTT.

CDR3 DNA: TGCAGCGTGCGGGGGCAGCGAAACACCATATATTTT. It specifies CSVRGQRNTIYF. V gene TRBV29-1 combines with J gene TRBJ1-3; D is possibly TRBD1 (6 bases). Per germline, CDR1 SQVTM and CDR2 ANQGSEA. Between the trimmed V and J ends, which lost 6 bases and 5 bases, there was a span of 11 bases. This CDR3 contains 12 residues.

V is TRBV27 and J is TRBJ1-5; weak D call: TRBD1 (5 bases). The length of the CDR3 is 14 residues. V gave up 6 bases and J gave up 3 bases, with 12 bases separating them. Looked up from germline, CDR1 is MNHEY and CDR2 is SMNVEV (reference sequence). CDR3 protein: CASSRGADNQPQHF. CDR3 nucleotide sequence: TGTGCCAGCAGCCGCGGGGCGGACAATCAGCCCCAGCATTTT.

This chain joins TRBV7-2 and TRBJ2-1; 8 bases line up with TRBD2. The germline CDR1 and CDR2 sequences are SGHTA and FQGNSA. This CDR3 comprises 17 residues. V lost 1 base to trimming and J lost 4 bases; unmatched junction nucleotides: 9. The CDR3 loop is CASSLGRGGLGYNEQFF. CDR3 bases: TGTGCCAGCAGCTTAGGACGGGGGGGCCTCGGATACAATGAGCAGTTCTTC.

The chain recombines TRBV5-8 with TRBJ1-5, with TRBD1 as a possible D gene (5 bases). Trimming left V 1 base short and J 4 bases short, with 9 bases between. The CDR3 extends over 14 amino acids. Germline lookup yields CDR1 SGHTS and CDR2 YDEGEE. The CDR3 loop is CASSLRQRNQPQHF. The DNA for the CDR3 is TGTGCCAGCAGCTTGCGACAGAGGAATCAGCCCCAGCATTTT. The variable domain in full, with the rest retrieved from reference TRBV5-8 and TRBJ1-5, is EAGVTQSPTHLIKTRGQQATLRCSPISGHTSVYWYQQALGLGLQFLLWYDEGEERNRGNFPPRFSGRQFPNYSSELNVNALELEDSALYLCASSLRQRNQPQHFGDGTRLSIL.

The chain is built from TRBV15 and TRBJ1-5, with TRBD1 matching over 7 bases. CDR3 length: 15 amino acids. Germline trimming cut 1 base from V and 3 bases from J; bases unmatched to any gene: 3. Germline CDR1 is LNHNV and CDR2 is YYDKDF (reference sequence). In nucleotides, the CDR3 is TGTGCCACCAGCAGAGGGACAGGTATCAATCAGCCCCAGCATTTT. This sequence encodes CATSRGTGINQPQHF. Using reference TRBV15 and TRBJ1-5 for the parts outside the CDR3, the full variable domain is DAMVIQNPRYQVTQFGKPVTLSCSQTLNHNVMYWYQQKSSQAPKLLFHYYDKDFNNEADTPDNFQSRRPNTSFCFLDIRSPGLGDTAMYLCATSRGTGINQPQHFGDGTRLSIL.

V gene TRBV30 combines with J gene TRBJ1-4, with unresolved D. The V end lost 0 bases, the J end lost 5 bases, and 10 bases lay between the germline ends. The CDR3 extends over 14 amino acids. Germline assignment: CDR1 GTSNPN and CDR2 SVGIG (reference sequence). The CDR3 here is CAWSVSQSNEKLFF. The DNA for the CDR3 is TGTGCCTGGAGTGTATCTCAGTCAAATGAAAAACTGTTTTTT.

The rearrangement joins TRBV6-1 to TRBJ1-1, with TRBD1 matching 8 bases. CDR3 size: 16 residues. Germline V gives CDR1 MNHNS, CDR2 SASEGT. V gave up 4 bases and J gave up 6 bases; unmatched junction bases: 13. Written as DNA, the CDR3 is TGTGCCAGCAGTGCCTGGACAGGGCCTCTCCGGGCTGAAGCTTTCTTT. Protein product: CASSAWTGPLRAEAFF.

The chain employs TRBV24-1 and TRBJ1-6, with unresolved D. The germline CDR1 and CDR2 sequences are KGHDR and SFDVKD. Trimming shortened V by 0 bases and J by 10 bases, and 15 bases separated the two germline ends. The CDR3 loop spans 16 amino acids. For the CDR3, the DNA is TGTGCCACCAGTGATTTGCGGTCGGGGAATGAGTCACCCCTCCACTTT. Its protein product is CATSDLRSGNESPLHF.

The rearrangement joins TRBV9 to TRBJ2-5, with a possible D match to TRBD2 (5 bases). The V and J ends lost 0 bases and 5 bases respectively, with 5 bases between them. CDR1 SGDLS and CDR2 YYNGEE come from the germline V gene. This CDR3 has 12 amino acids. CDR3 in amino acids: CASSVGGETQYF. CDR3 sequence (DNA): TGTGCCAGCAGCGTAGGAGGGGAGACCCAGTACTTC.

The V call is TRBV29-1, the J call TRBJ1-2; no reliable D call. The CDR3 is 16 residues long. Germline CDR1 and CDR2: SQVTM and ANQGSEA. V shed 1 base and J shed 0 bases, with 15 bases lying between them. This CDR3 is CSVEVPTASANYGYTF. DNA for the CDR3: TGCAGCGTTGAAGTCCCAACAGCATCGGCTAACTATGGCTACACCTTC.

This chain connects TRBV24-1 to TRBJ2-1; a possible D gene is TRBD1 (5 bases). The CDR3 totals 11 residues. Trimming stripped 8 bases from V and 10 bases from J, with 11 bases between. The germline V gene encodes CDR1 KGHDR and CDR2 SFDVKD. The chain's CDR3 is CATNKGREQFF. The CDR3 nucleotides read TGTGCCACCAATAAGGGGCGAGAGCAGTTCTTC.

V usage is TRBV2 and J usage is TRBJ1-2, with D possibly TRBD1 on 5 matching bases. Germline values: CDR1 SNHLY, CDR2 FYNNEI. The V and J ends lost 3 bases and 4 bases respectively, with 9 bases between them. The CDR3 is 13 residues long. CDR3 nucleotides: TGTGCCAGCAGTGAGGGGGAGGTCTATGGCTACACCTTC. Its protein is CASSEGEVYGYTF.

The chain carries TRBV10-3 and TRBJ2-2; 12 bases are shared with TRBD2. Germline assignment: CDR1 ENHRY and CDR2 SYGVKD. The CDR3 is 16 amino acids. The ends lost 3 bases at V and 1 base at J; junction bases unmatched: 0. CDR3 sequence reads: CAISELAGGNTGELFF. For the CDR3, the DNA is TGTGCCATCAGTGAACTAGCGGGGGGGAACACCGGGGAGCTGTTTTTT.

The V and J genes are TRBV6-2 or TRBV6-3 and TRBJ1-2, with D maybe TRBD1 (5 bases). From germline, CDR1 is MNHEY and CDR2 SVGEGT. The germline V and J ends were trimmed by 5 bases and 4 bases, with 8 bases remaining between them. The CDR3 contains 12 residues. The CDR3 spells CASSDRPYGYTF. CDR3 DNA: TGTGCCAGCAGTGACAGACCCTATGGCTACACCTTC.

V and J are TRBV5-1 and TRBJ2-2; 7 bases line up with TRBD1. Looked up from germline, CDR1 is SGHRS and CDR2 is YFSETQ. This CDR3 region has 18 residues. V lost 3 bases and J lost 3; bases outside the gene matches: 14. The CDR3 region is CASSSPTGTTIYTGELFF. The CDR3, as DNA: TGCGCCAGCAGCTCCCCGACAGGGACAACGATTTACACCGGGGAGCTGTTTTTT.

The J gene is TRBJ1-4, the V gene TRBV19; TRBD1 matches at 7 bases. This CDR3 comprises 14 residues. Per the germline V gene, CDR1 is LNHDA and CDR2 is SQIVND (reference sequence). The junction had 7 bases not matched to a gene; V was cut back by 4 bases and J by 8 bases. This CDR3 reads CASSRQGREEKLFF. The DNA for the CDR3 is TGTGCCAGTAGTAGACAGGGCCGGGAGGAAAAACTGTTTTTT.

The rearrangement joins TRBV5-1 to TRBJ1-2; D call uncertain. Germline V CDR1 and CDR2: SGHRS, YFSETQ. The CDR3 extends over 17 amino acids. The V end lost 0 bases, the J end lost 6 bases, and 21 bases lay between the germline ends. The CDR3 DNA reads TGCGCCAGCAGCTTGGATAGGCGAGGGTCTAATCTAAATGGCTACACCTTC. Protein sequence: CASSLDRRGSNLNGYTF.

The V gene is TRBV6-1, the J gene TRBJ1-2; tentatively, D is TRBD1 (5 bases). Germline loops: CDR1 MNHNS, CDR2 SASEGT. The CDR3 spans 16 residues. The V gene lost 0 bases and the J gene lost 3 bases, with 14 bases spanning the gap. In DNA, the CDR3 is TGTGCCAGCAGTGAAGCGCACGGGGGGTGGGACTATGGCTACACCTTC. Translation: CASSEAHGGWDYGYTF.